This T cell receptor (beta chain) was identified in a study of T cells after yellow fever vaccination. General observations from the study: The CD4 compartment and the CD8 compartment contained a small share of clonotypes in common. Detected again after the booster were most primary-vaccination clones, at about 96% CD4 and approximately 85% CD8. Contamination by abundant bulk-population clonotypes could be present in FACS-sorted repertoires.

UMIs were added to TCR cDNA along with a universal primer site when it was made by 5'RACE template switching. TCRdb ran MiXCR on the 5' RACE reads and lists one entry per CDR3 protein. The data contain some 63,000 distinct CDR3 sequences, less than 8.5% of them singletons. The V end was cut by 2 bases, the J end by 1 base, with 4 bases between. The CDR3 contains 13 residues. CDR1 and CDR2 (germline): SEHNR, FQNEAQ (reference sequence). This clonotype came up many times. What it recognizes is unknown. Material: CD8+ T cells sorted from PBMCs, obtained 15 days after the yellow fever booster vaccination. The sequence was collected from a man aged 25-45 years who received the YFV17D yellow fever vaccine. The chain has TRBV7-9 and TRBJ2-3; D unresolved. CDR3 nucleotide sequence: TGTGCCAGCAGCTTATTCGGCACAGATACGCAGTATTTT. This encodes CASSLFGTDTQYF.